A selection of T cell receptor beta chains follows, all from one sample in a study of a mutant IDH1 vaccine in newly diagnosed glioma. Profiling relied on immunoSEQ multiplex PCR, and the TCRdb table lists in-frame clones only, not all of them. The table has fewer than 60,000 clones, about 61% seen once. No antigen has been identified for these receptors. Material: peripheral blood mononuclear cells (PBMCs), obtained from a glioma patient whose treatment included an IDH1 peptide vaccine. The receptors shown here come from a man aged 40-49 years with glioma. Some clones in this sample may be carry-over from other donors' samples. Both conserved end residues are part of each CDR3. The D gene is left open where the match is weak. A clone size is listed for some rows: how often the clone was seen (once, few, many), or a class if it is expanded.

NA	NA	TRBV5-6	17	TRBJ1-1	TGTGCCAGCAGCTTGTTTCTAGCCTCAGGGAGGTACACTGAAGCTTTCTTT	CASSLFLASGRYTEAFF
NA	NA	TRBV2	13	TRBJ2-7	TGTGCCAGCAGCCCGGCAGGGGACTACGAGCAGTACTTC	CASSPAGDYEQYF
NA	once	TRBV5-1	18	TRBJ2-2	TGCGCCAGCAGCTCTCAAGTCGGAGGGGGCCGTGGCACCGGGGAGCTGTTTTTT	CASSSQVGGGRGTGELFF
NA	NA	TRBV5-3	13	TRBJ2-7	TGTGCCAGAAGTCAACATCGGGGGCACGAGCAGTACTTC	CARSQHRGHEQYF
TRBD1	NA	TRBV5-6	16	TRBJ1-4	TGTGCCAGCAGCTTATCAGGAATGGGACAGGGGGAAAAACTGTTTTTT	CASSLSGMGQGEKLFF
NA	NA	TRBV7-9	16	TRBJ1-1	TGTGCCAGCAGCTTAGGGAGCGGAACAAAGGGCACTGAAGCTTTCTTT	CASSLGSGTKGTEAFF
NA	NA	TRBV5-1	15	TRBJ2-7	TGCGCCAGCAGCCTTAACACACCAAGCTCCTACGAGCAGTACTTC	CASSLNTPSSYEQYF
TRBD1	once	TRBV4-2	14	TRBJ2-5	TGTGCCAGCAGCCCTGGGACAGATCAAGAGACCCAGTACTTC	CASSPGTDQETQYF
NA	NA	TRBV2	12	TRBJ1-4	TGTGCCAGCAGTGGACAAATGGGAAAACTGTTTTTT	CASSGQMGKLFF
TRBD1	NA	TRBV5-1	16	TRBJ1-1	TGCGCCAGCAGCAACGCACAGGGGTGGGGGAACACTGAAGCTTTCTTT	CASSNAQGWGNTEAFF
TRBD2	NA	TRBV5-1	15	TRBJ2-1	TGCGCCAGCAGCGTAACCGGGACTAGCCACAATGAGCAGTTCTTC	CASSVTGTSHNEQFF
NA	NA	TRBV4-1	14	TRBJ1-1	TGCGCCAGCAGCCAAGAAGGGGTCCGGGGGGAAGCTTTCTTT	CASSQEGVRGEAFF
TRBD1	NA	TRBV5-1	16	TRBJ1-6	TGCGCCAGCAGCTTGGAGGGACAGCAAACTCCTTCACCCCTCCACTTT	CASSLEGQQTPSPLHF
TRBD2	NA	TRBV19	13	TRBJ2-1	TGTGCCAGTAGTCTAGGGGAGGGGTATGAGCAGTTCTTC	CASSLGEGYEQFF
TRBD2	few	TRBV4-1	16	TRBJ2-1	TGCGCCAGCAGCCAAGCTAGCGGGGGGGCGCGGAATGAGCAGTTCTTC	CASSQASGGARNEQFF
TRBD1	once	TRBV2	13	TRBJ2-1	TGTGCCAGCACCAATGACAGGGGGAATGAGCAGTTCTTC	CASTNDRGNEQFF
TRBD2	NA	TRBV7-6	15	TRBJ2-5	TGTGCCAGCAGCCTGAATAGCGGGGGGCAAGAGACCCAGTACTTC	CASSLNSGGQETQYF
NA	NA	TRBV6-5	14	TRBJ2-1	TGTGCCAGCAGGCCTGGGAGCTCCTACAATGAGCAGTTCTTC	CASRPGSSYNEQFF
NA	NA	TRBV4-1	11	TRBJ1-1	TGCGCCAGTAGGGGGAACACTGAAGCTTTCTTT	CASRGNTEAFF
NA	NA	TRBV19	14	TRBJ2-7	TGTGCCAGTAGTATTGGGCAGGGTGGCTACGAGCAGTACTTC	CASSIGQGGYEQYF
NA	once	TRBV5-6	13	TRBJ2-5	TGTGCCAGCAGCTTTGTGTGGGAGGTGACCCAGTACTTC	CASSFVWEVTQYF
NA	once	TRBV19	14	TRBJ1-5	TGTGCCACCACGCTCCGTTATAGCAATCAGCCCCAGCATTTT	CATTLRYSNQPQHF
NA	NA	TRBV11-1	12	TRBJ1-6	TGTGCCAGCAGCTTACTCAATTCACCCCTCCACTTT	CASSLLNSPLHF
NA	once	TRBV13	16	TRBJ2-7	TGTGCCAGCAGCTTAGTGCCTCAGGGGGGTAACCACGAGCAGTACTTC	CASSLVPQGGNHEQYF
TRBD1	NA	TRBV30	13	TRBJ2-4	TGTGCCTGGAGTGTACACAGGGGAAACATTCAGTACTTC	CAWSVHRGNIQYF
NA	NA	TRBV30	13	TRBJ1-5	TGTGCCTGGAGTCGGGCAGGCAATCAGCCCCAGCATTTT	CAWSRAGNQPQHF
NA	NA	TRBV9	15	TRBJ1-3	TGTGCCAGCAGCGTAGACGGGGGGTCGGGAAACACCATATATTTT	CASSVDGGSGNTIYF
NA	NA	TRBV2	14	TRBJ2-5	TGTGCCAGCAGGGGAGTACAGGATGAAGAGACCCAGTACTTC	CASRGVQDEETQYF
TRBD1	once	TRBV4-1	17	TRBJ1-5	TGCGCCAGCAGCCCCTCGATCGGACAGGGTAGGGATCAGCCCCAGCATTTT	CASSPSIGQGRDQPQHF
TRBD2	few	TRBV5-4	18	TRBJ2-3	TGTGCCAGCAGCGGAGCCGGGACTAGCGGGTCTGGGGTGGATACGCAGTATTTT	CASSGAGTSGSGVDTQYF
NA	NA	TRBV14	14	TRBJ1-2	TGTGCCAGCAGCCAAGACAGGGTGGGCTATGGCTACACCTTC	CASSQDRVGYGYTF
NA	few	TRBV7-9	14	TRBJ1-1	TGTGCCAGCACTTTAACCCTAAGTGGCACTGAAGCTTTCTTT	CASTLTLSGTEAFF
NA	NA	TRBV5-1	15	TRBJ2-1	TGCGCCAGCAGCTTGGCCACCTCTAGCATACATGAGCAGTTCTTC	CASSLATSSIHEQFF
NA	NA	TRBV6-5	14	TRBJ1-2	TGTGCCAGCAGTTACACAGGGCTGGGCTATGGCTACACCTTC	CASSYTGLGYGYTF
NA	NA	TRBV30	17	TRBJ2-7	TGTGCCTGGAGTGTAAAGGGGAAAGGCAGGGCAGCCTACGAGCAGTACTTC	CAWSVKGKGRAAYEQYF
TRBD1	few	TRBV19	14	TRBJ1-1	TGTGCCACCAACAGGGGGAGAGCGAACACTGAAGCTTTCTTT	CATNRGRANTEAFF
NA	NA	TRBV7-2	13	TRBJ2-5	TGTGCCAGCAGCTTGGGCAGACAAGAGACCCAGTACTTC	CASSLGRQETQYF
NA	few	TRBV15	15	TRBJ1-4	TGTGCCACCAGCAATCCGGGAGGAGCGGGTGAAAAACTGTTTTTT	CATSNPGGAGEKLFF
TRBD1	NA	TRBV7-9	14	TRBJ1-1	TGTGCCAGCAGCCCACAGGGGGCCTACACTGAAGCTTTCTTT	CASSPQGAYTEAFF
NA	NA	TRBV29-1	12	TRBJ1-1	TGCAGCGTACTAGGACAAAACACTGAAGCTTTCTTT	CSVLGQNTEAFF
NA	once	TRBV6-1	15	TRBJ1-4	TGTGCCAGCAGTGGGGAACGGGGGAAGTATGAAAAACTGTTTTTT	CASSGERGKYEKLFF
NA	NA	TRBV11-3	12	TRBJ1-6	TGTGCCAGCAGCCCTATTCGTTCACCCCTCCACTTT	CASSPIRSPLHF
NA	NA	TRBV19	15	TRBJ1-1	TGTGCCAGTAGCCACCCGGGAGGGGTGCGGACTGAAGCTTTCTTT	CASSHPGGVRTEAFF
TRBD2	NA	TRBV4-1	17	TRBJ2-1	TGCGCCAGCAGCCCGAACCTAGCGGGGGGGCCGTACAATGAGCAGTTCTTC	CASSPNLAGGPYNEQFF
NA	NA	TRBV6-5	14	TRBJ1-5	TGTGCCAGCAGTTCGCAGCAGGGCAATCAGCCCCAGCATTTT	CASSSQQGNQPQHF
NA	few	TRBV4-2	14	TRBJ1-2	TGTGCCAGCAGCCAATTACAGGGCCCCTATGGCTACACCTTC	CASSQLQGPYGYTF
TRBD1	NA	TRBV2	14	TRBJ1-6	TGTGCCAGCAGTCCAGGACAGGGTTACTCACCCCTCCACTTT	CASSPGQGYSPLHF
NA	NA	TRBV5-6	13	TRBJ1-3	TGTGCCAGCACGATTCGCTCTGGAAACACCATATATTTT	CASTIRSGNTIYF
NA	NA	TRBV2	14	TRBJ1-6	TGTGCCAGCACCCCTCGGCCCTATAATTCACCCCTCCACTTT	CASTPRPYNSPLHF
NA	NA	TRBV7-8	15	TRBJ2-2	TGTGCCAGCAGCTTAACGGGGGGCCTCACCGGGGAGCTGTTTTTT	CASSLTGGLTGELFF
TRBD1	once	TRBV6-1	13	TRBJ2-7	TGTGCCAGCTCGACAGGGTCCCCCTACGAGCAGTACTTC	CASSTGSPYEQYF
NA	NA	TRBV19	12	TRBJ2-5	TGTGCCAGTAGTAGAGTCCAAGAGACCCAGTACTTC	CASSRVQETQYF
NA	NA	TRBV25-1	13	TRBJ1-2	TGTGCCAGCAGTGAACGGGCAGGGTATGGCTACACCTTC	CASSERAGYGYTF
NA	NA	TRBV19	13	TRBJ1-2	TGTGCCAGTAGCTTCGGGAGTAACTATGGCTACACCTTC	CASSFGSNYGYTF
NA	NA	TRBV6-1	15	TRBJ1-5	TGTGCCAGCAGTGAAAGGGTGAGGAGCGATCAGCCCCAGCATTTT	CASSERVRSDQPQHF
NA	once	TRBV6-1	13	TRBJ2-1	TGTGCCAGCAGTGTCGGACTGTACAATGAGCAGTTCTTC	CASSVGLYNEQFF
NA	few	TRBV2	11	TRBJ1-1	TGTGCCAGCAGCGTGAACACTGAAGCTTTCTTT	CASSVNTEAFF
NA	once	TRBV30	12	TRBJ1-2	TGTGCCTCCTCGAAAGACAGCTATGGCTACACCTTC	CASSKDSYGYTF
TRBD1	few	TRBV29-1	11	TRBJ1-1	TGCAGCGCCGCGGGGACAGTCGAAGCTTTCTTT	CSAAGTVEAFF
NA	NA	TRBV6-6	12	TRBJ1-1	TGTGCCAGCAGTGAGAAGTGGACTGAAGCTTTCTTT	CASSEKWTEAFF